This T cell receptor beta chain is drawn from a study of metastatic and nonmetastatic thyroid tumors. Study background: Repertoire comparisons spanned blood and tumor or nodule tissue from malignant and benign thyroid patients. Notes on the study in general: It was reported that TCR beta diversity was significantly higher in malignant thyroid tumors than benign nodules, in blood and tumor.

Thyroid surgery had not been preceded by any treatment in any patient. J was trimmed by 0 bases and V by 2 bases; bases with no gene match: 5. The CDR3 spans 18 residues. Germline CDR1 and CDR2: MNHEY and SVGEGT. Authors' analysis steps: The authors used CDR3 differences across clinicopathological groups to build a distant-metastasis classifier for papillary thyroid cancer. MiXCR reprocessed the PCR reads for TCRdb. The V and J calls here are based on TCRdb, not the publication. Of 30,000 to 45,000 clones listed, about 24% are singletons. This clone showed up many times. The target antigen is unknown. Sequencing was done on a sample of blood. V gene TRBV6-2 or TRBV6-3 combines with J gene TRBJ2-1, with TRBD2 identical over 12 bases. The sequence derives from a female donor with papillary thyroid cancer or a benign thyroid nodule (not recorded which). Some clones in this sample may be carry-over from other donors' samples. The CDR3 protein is CASSYPTSGGLSYNEQFF. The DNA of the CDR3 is TGTGCCAGCAGTTACCCGACTAGCGGGGGCCTCTCCTACAATGAGCAGTTCTTC.